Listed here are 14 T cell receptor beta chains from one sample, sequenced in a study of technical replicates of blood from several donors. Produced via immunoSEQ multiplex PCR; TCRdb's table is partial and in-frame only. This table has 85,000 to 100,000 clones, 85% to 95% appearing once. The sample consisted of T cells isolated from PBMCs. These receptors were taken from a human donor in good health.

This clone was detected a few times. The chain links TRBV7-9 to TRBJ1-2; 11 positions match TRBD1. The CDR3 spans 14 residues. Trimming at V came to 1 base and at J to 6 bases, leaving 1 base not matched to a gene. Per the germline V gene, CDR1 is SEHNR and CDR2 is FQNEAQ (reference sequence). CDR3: CASSLGTGGDGYTF. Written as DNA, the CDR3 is TGTGCCAGCAGCTTAGGGACAGGGGGCGATGGCTACACCTTC.

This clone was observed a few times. The CDR3 spells CASSRAGGQDEQYF. The CDR3 DNA reads TGCGCCAGCAGCCGGGCGGGAGGTCAAGACGAGCAGTACTTC. The J gene is TRBJ2-7, the V gene TRBV10-1; TRBD2 matches 8 bases. The junction had 9 bases not matched to a gene; V was cut back by 6 bases and J by 5 bases. CDR1 and CDR2 (germline): WNHNN, SYGVQD (reference sequence). The CDR3 sequence is 14 residues long.

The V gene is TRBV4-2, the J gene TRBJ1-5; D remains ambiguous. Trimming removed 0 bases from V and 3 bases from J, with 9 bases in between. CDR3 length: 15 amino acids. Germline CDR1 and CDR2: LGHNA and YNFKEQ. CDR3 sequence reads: CASSQDTRNNQPQHF. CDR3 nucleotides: TGTGCCAGCAGCCAAGATACAAGAAACAATCAGCCCCAGCATTTT.

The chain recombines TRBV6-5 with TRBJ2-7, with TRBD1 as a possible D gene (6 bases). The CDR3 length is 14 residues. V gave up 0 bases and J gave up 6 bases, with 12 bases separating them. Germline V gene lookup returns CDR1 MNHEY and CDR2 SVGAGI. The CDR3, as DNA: TGTGCCAGCAGTTACTCATCAGGGGACCTCGAGCAGTACTTC. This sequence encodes CASSYSSGDLEQYF.

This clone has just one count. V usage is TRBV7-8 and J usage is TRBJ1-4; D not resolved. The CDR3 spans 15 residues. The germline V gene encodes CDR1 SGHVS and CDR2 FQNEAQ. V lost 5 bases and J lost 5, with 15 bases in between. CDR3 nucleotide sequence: TGTGCCAGCAGCCGTATTTCAGGTCCCAATGAAAAACTGTTTTTT. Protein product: CASSRISGPNEKLFF.

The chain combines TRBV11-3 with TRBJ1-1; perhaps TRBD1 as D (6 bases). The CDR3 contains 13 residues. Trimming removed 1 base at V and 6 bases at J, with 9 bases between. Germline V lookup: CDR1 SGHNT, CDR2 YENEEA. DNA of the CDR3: TGTGCCAGCAGCTTAGGGGCAGGGGCTGAAGCTTTCTTT. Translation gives CASSLGAGAEAFF.

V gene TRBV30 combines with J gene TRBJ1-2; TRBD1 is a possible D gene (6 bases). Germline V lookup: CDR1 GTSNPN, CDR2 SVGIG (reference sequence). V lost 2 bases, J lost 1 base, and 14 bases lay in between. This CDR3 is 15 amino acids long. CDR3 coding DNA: TGTGCCTGGAGTTGGCGGGGGCGTTATAACTATGGCTACACCTTC. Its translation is CAWSWRGRYNYGYTF.

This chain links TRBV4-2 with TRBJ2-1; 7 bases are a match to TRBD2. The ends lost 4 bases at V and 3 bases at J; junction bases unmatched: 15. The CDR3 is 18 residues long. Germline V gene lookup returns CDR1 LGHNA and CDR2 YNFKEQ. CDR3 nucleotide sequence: TGTGCCAGCAGCCCTCCTCGGGCGGGAGAGATAATCTACAATGAGCAGTTCTTC. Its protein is CASSPPRAGEIIYNEQFF.

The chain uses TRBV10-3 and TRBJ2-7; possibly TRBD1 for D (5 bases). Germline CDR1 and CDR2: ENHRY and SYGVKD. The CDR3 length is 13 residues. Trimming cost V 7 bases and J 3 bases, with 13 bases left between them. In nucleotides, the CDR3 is TGTGCCATCAAAAGGGAAACAGGCTACGAGCAGTACTTC. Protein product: CAIKRETGYEQYF.

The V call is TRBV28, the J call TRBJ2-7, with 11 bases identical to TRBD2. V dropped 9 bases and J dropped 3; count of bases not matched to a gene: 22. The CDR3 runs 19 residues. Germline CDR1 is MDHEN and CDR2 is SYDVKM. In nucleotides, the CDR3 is TGTGCCAGTCTTCCTCTCCGGGGACTAGCGGTAGTGGGTGGCTACGAGCAGTACTTC. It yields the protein CASLPLRGLAVVGGYEQYF.

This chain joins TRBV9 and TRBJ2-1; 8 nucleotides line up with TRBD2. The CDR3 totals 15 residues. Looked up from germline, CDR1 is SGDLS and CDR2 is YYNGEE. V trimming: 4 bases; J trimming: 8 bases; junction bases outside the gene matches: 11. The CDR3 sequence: CASSLLAAGLDEQFF. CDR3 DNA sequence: TGTGCCAGCAGCCTACTAGCGGCAGGCTTGGATGAGCAGTTCTTC.

The CDR3 DNA is TGTGCCAGCAGTGATATGTCGGGTGGAAACACCATATATTTT. Translating it yields CASSDMSGGNTIYF. The gene calls are TRBV7-8 and TRBJ1-3, with D unresolved. The CDR3 covers 14 residues. Between the trimmed V and J ends, which lost 6 bases and 3 bases, there was a span of 12 bases. Germline assignment: CDR1 SGHVS and CDR2 FQNEAQ.

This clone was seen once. The CDR3 sequence is CASSSRTTLPDTQYF. The CDR3 bases are TGTGCCAGCAGTTCCCGGACTACTCTTCCAGATACGCAGTATTTT. J is TRBJ2-3 and V is TRBV27; D possibly corresponds to TRBD2 (6 bases). V lost 4 bases and J lost 4, with 15 bases in between. This CDR3 region has 15 residues. CDR1 is MNHEY and CDR2 is SMNVEV in the germline V gene (reference sequence).

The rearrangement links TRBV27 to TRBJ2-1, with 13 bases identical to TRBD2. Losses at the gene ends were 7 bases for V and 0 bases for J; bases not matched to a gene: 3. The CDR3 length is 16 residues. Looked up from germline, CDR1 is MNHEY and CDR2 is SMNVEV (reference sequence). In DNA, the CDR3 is TGTGCCAGCAAAAGGACTAGCGGGAGCTCCTACAATGAGCAGTTCTTC. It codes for CASKRTSGSSYNEQFF.